These T cell receptor beta chains were read from a single sample in a study of molecular identifiers for immune sequencing clone quantification. TCRdb re-derived calls from the PCR reads in MiXCR, one entry per CDR3 protein. The table lists about 640,000 distinct CDR3 sequences, 15% to 20% of them singletons, with roughly 0.83% in the top ten. The specimen sequenced was naive CD8+ T cells from blood, with Jurkat cell RNA spiked in. The origin of the receptors is a human donor in good health. Some libraries in this study had Jurkat cell RNA spiked in. CDR3s include the opening cysteine and the closing phenylalanine or tryptophan. The order of the fields is clone size, V gene, J gene, D gene, CDR3 protein, CDR3 DNA. D genes are given only for firm matches. Not every row has a clone size; where given, it reads once, few, many or a size class.

many	TRBV4-3	TRBJ1-1	.	CASSQDRGITEAFF	TGCGCCAGCAGCCAAGATCGAGGAATTACTGAAGCTTTCTTT
many	TRBV3-1	TRBJ2-4	TRBD1	CASSQGDRGHIQYF	TGTGCCAGCAGCCAAGGAGACAGGGGGCACATTCAGTACTTC
many	TRBV11-2	TRBJ2-1	.	CASSLVGFSYNEQFF	TGTGCCAGCAGCTTAGTGGGTTTCTCCTACAATGAGCAGTTCTTC
many	TRBV6-5	TRBJ2-6	.	CASSYRGTGANVLTF	TGTGCCAGCAGTTACAGGGGGACTGGGGCCAACGTCCTGACTTTC
.	TRBV11-2	TRBJ2-7	TRBD2	CASSLELAGGLYEQYF	TGTGCCAGCAGCTTGGAACTAGCGGGGGGGCTCTACGAGCAGTACTTC
.	TRBV10-3	TRBJ2-7	TRBD1	CAIRRTGGRYEQYF	TGTGCCATCAGACGGACAGGGGGCCGCTACGAGCAGTACTTC
many	TRBV6-6	TRBJ2-1	TRBD2	CASSYGLAGGYNEQFF	TGTGCCAGCAGTTACGGTCTAGCGGGAGGGTACAATGAGCAGTTCTTC
.	TRBV5-6	TRBJ2-5	TRBD1	CASSLAQGAGETQYF	TGTGCCAGCAGCTTGGCGCAGGGGGCCGGGGAGACCCAGTACTTC
many	TRBV18	TRBJ2-5	.	CASSPPTGETQYF	TGTGCCAGCTCACCACCCACGGGGGAGACCCAGTACTTC
many	TRBV5-4	TRBJ1-5	.	CASSLGWGQPQHF	TGTGCCAGCAGCTTGGGATGGGGTCAGCCCCAGCATTTT
many	TRBV2	TRBJ2-5	.	CASSYKDSQETQYF	TGTGCCAGCAGTTATAAGGACAGCCAAGAGACCCAGTACTTC
many	TRBV7-9	TRBJ1-6	.	CASSLEGRGYRFNSPLHF	TGTGCCAGCAGCTTAGAGGGTCGGGGGTATCGGTTTAATTCACCCCTCCACTTT
few	TRBV3-1	TRBJ1-1	.	CASSQEEKLNTEAFF	TGTGCCAGCAGCCAAGAAGAGAAATTGAACACTGAAGCTTTCTTT
.	TRBV7-9	TRBJ1-1	.	CASSSREGGMNTEAFF	TGTGCCAGCAGCTCCCGCGAAGGGGGTATGAACACTGAAGCTTTCTTT
many	TRBV11-2	TRBJ1-5	.	CASSLGAVSNQPQHF	TGTGCCAGCAGCTTAGGAGCGGTTTCCAATCAGCCCCAGCATTTT
many	TRBV10-3	TRBJ2-7	.	CAISGWESDEQYF	TGTGCCATCAGTGGTTGGGAGTCCGACGAGCAGTACTTC
few	TRBV12-3/TRBV12-4	TRBJ1-6	TRBD1	CASSLGGQGWNSPLHF	TGTGCCAGCAGTTTAGGAGGACAGGGGTGGAATTCACCCCTCCACTTT
many	TRBV7-3	TRBJ1-1	.	CASSLGGSGEAFF	TGTGCCAGCAGCTTAGGAGGCTCGGGGGAAGCTTTCTTT
.	TRBV19	TRBJ2-7	TRBD1	CASSIDFGTANYEQYF	TGTGCCAGTAGTATAGATTTTGGGACAGCCAACTACGAGCAGTACTTC
many	TRBV4-3	TRBJ2-7	TRBD1	CASSQYRGPYEQYF	TGCGCCAGCAGCCAGTACAGGGGGCCCTACGAGCAGTACTTC
many	TRBV27	TRBJ1-1	.	CASSHLGSEAFF	TGTGCCAGCAGTCATCTGGGTTCTGAAGCTTTCTTT
many	TRBV6-5	TRBJ1-1	.	CASTPGTTGTEAFF	TGTGCCAGCACTCCCGGCACGACGGGCACTGAAGCTTTCTTT
many	TRBV7-9	TRBJ2-7	.	CASSPQAWGGEQYF	TGTGCCAGCAGCCCTCAAGCATGGGGCGGCGAGCAGTACTTC
.	TRBV27	TRBJ1-4	TRBD1	CASTTGRGEKLFF	TGTGCCAGTACGACAGGGAGAGGGGAAAAACTGTTTTTT
many	TRBV20-1	TRBJ2-7	TRBD1	CSAPGTGEFSEQYF	TGCAGTGCGCCGGGGACAGGGGAGTTTTCCGAGCAGTACTTC
.	TRBV6-5	TRBJ1-3	.	CASSPLRGTGNTIYF	TGTGCCAGCAGCCCCCTGAGGGGAACTGGAAACACCATATATTTT
many	TRBV9	TRBJ1-6	.	CASSGGSGNSPLHF	TGTGCCAGCAGCGGAGGATCGGGGAATTCACCCCTCCACTTT
many	TRBV20-1	TRBJ2-7	TRBD2	CSARDAGLAGDLGREQYF	TGCAGTGCTAGAGATGCGGGACTAGCGGGAGACTTGGGGCGCGAGCAGTACTTC
many	TRBV6-2/TRBV6-3	TRBJ1-5	TRBD1	CASSYSGTGAYNQPQHF	TGTGCCAGCAGTTACTCGGGGACAGGGGCTTACAATCAGCCCCAGCATTTT
few	TRBV7-9	TRBJ2-7	.	CASSSGPTYGQYF	TGTGCCAGCAGCTCCGGGCCCACCTACGGGCAGTACTTC
few	TRBV6-1	TRBJ1-5	TRBD1	CASSTDRSFYSNQPQHF	TGTGCCAGCAGTACGGACAGGTCTTTTTATAGCAATCAGCCCCAGCATTTT
.	TRBV6-5	TRBJ1-5	.	CASSYRVGQPQHF	TGTGCCAGCAGCTACAGGGTGGGTCAGCCCCAGCATTTT